Here is one TCR beta chain with its context. Its target antigen remains unknown. One base away there is no much larger clone; base qualities are not given. The data are from a study of control samples from healthy donors and cancer patients (TCRdb year 2020). Preparation of the library involved the immunoSEQ multiplex PCR assay. Sourced from immuneACCESS, this table was stored by TCRdb with only in-frame sequences that have V and J called. A share of the clones is absent; for the studies checked, an unresolved V gene accounts for under half, and the remainder has no known explanation. For this sample there are about 130,000 clones; roughly 94% appear just once. Approximately 4% of the sample goes to the ten largest clones. Sequenced: blood. The TCR originated in a man aged 25 to 40 in good health.

The DNA is as follows: TGCGCCAGCGTACAGGGGCAGGGTACTGAAGCTTTCTTT. Its protein reads: CASVQGQGTEAFF. In this chain, TRBV5-1 is recombined with TRBJ1-1; 7 bases in the junction line up with TRBD1. CDR1 and CDR2 are read off the germline V gene as SGHRS and YFSETQ. The CDR3, cysteine through phenylalanine, is 13 amino acids long. Only the CDR3 region is kept as DNA, spanning 39 bases read in frame from base 1. The V end gives up 7 bases and the J end 5 bases, leaving 8 bases in the junction not matched to a gene.